The clone carrying this T cell receptor (beta chain) occurred a few times. Antigen: not known. This specimen belongs to a study of response to subunit inactivated influenza vaccine. The germline V gene encodes CDR1 DFQATT and CDR2 SNEGSKA (reference sequence). The CDR3 totals 11 residues. With 7 bases removed from V and 3 bases from J, the gap between germline ends came to 10 bases. TCRdb ran MiXCR on the RT-PCR reads and lists one entry per CDR3 protein. The top ten hold roughly 11% of the sample, which has 630,000 or so distinct CDR3 sequences, approximately 15% seen once. Study outcomes and limitations: With each seasonal influenza vaccination, the authors suggested, few new T cells are recruited.

The V gene is TRBV20-1, the J gene TRBJ2-7; no reliable D call. The sample here was PBMCs from blood, taken approximately 13 days after vaccination. The source is a man aged 45-65 years who received an inactivated influenza vaccine. This chain's CDR3 is CSGWQLYEQYF. The CDR3 nucleotides read TGCAGTGGTTGGCAGCTCTACGAGCAGTACTTC.